This TCR beta chain is drawn from a study of early T cells in non-severe SARS-CoV-2 infection. Unique molecular identifiers were added to individual cDNA molecules. A single record per CDR3 protein comes from TCRdb applying MiXCR to the 5' RACE reads. Among 95,000 to 120,000 distinct CDR3 sequences listed, 9.5% to 13% were seen once. Trimming stripped 11 bases from V and 7 bases from J, with 14 bases between. This CDR3 is built from 12 residues. CDR1 and CDR2 from the germline V gene are SNHLY and FYNNEI. As for this clonotype: Its antigen is not known.

General study points: Anti-spike CD8 responses were favored in VDJdb matching, and private and CD4 specificities were missed.

The sample taken for sequencing was whole blood. The clonotype was recovered from an adult who was a healthcare worker with PCR-confirmed SARS-CoV-2 infection or an uninfected control (not recorded which). This rearrangement joins TRBV2 to TRBJ1-4; D not resolved. CDR3: CAASLTGEKLFF. In DNA form, the CDR3 reads TGTGCCGCGAGCTTAACGGGTGAAAAACTGTTTTTT.